The 11 T cell receptor beta chains in this list originate from one sample, sequenced in a study of technical replicates of blood from several donors. Assay: immunoSEQ multiplex PCR; the TCRdb copy retains only in-frame clones and omits some. The table includes under 85,000 clones, about 92% detected once. The material sequenced was T cells isolated from PBMCs. These receptors were collected from a human donor in good health.

The genes are TRBV27 and TRBJ2-7; the match to TRBD1 covers 9 bases. Germline loops: CDR1 MNHEY, CDR2 SMNVEV (reference sequence). Trimming took 3 bases from V and 2 from J; bases not matched to a gene: 8. The CDR3 consists of 16 residues. CDR3 nucleotide sequence: TGTGCCAGCAGTTTCCTTTCCGGGACAGGGCCCTACGAGCAGTACTTC. Translation gives CASSFLSGTGPYEQYF.

The gene calls are TRBV19 and TRBJ2-7, with D perhaps matching TRBD1 (6 bases). The germline gives CDR1 LNHDA, CDR2 SQIVND (reference sequence). The CDR3 runs 13 residues. Trimming took off 3 bases at V and 3 bases at J, with 9 bases between the two ends. Here the CDR3 reads CASSIGTIYEQYF. DNA of the CDR3: TGTGCCAGTAGTATCGGGACAATCTACGAGCAGTACTTC.

V and J are TRBV7-9 and TRBJ1-2; 10 bases align to TRBD1. CDR1 is SEHNR, CDR2 FQNEAQ, per germline (reference sequence). Losses at the gene ends were 4 bases for V and 0 bases for J; bases not matched to a gene: 8. The CDR3 extends over 17 amino acids. CDR3 protein: CASSSEGDRGTNYGYTF. The CDR3 DNA is TGTGCCAGCAGCTCTGAAGGGGACAGGGGTACTAACTATGGCTACACCTTC.

The CDR3 protein is CASSRTRRELFF. The CDR3 DNA reads as TGTGCCAGCAGCCGTACGAGGAGGGAGCTGTTTTTT. The chain is built from TRBV6-5 and TRBJ2-2; D is uncertain. With 6 bases removed from V and 9 bases from J, the gap between germline ends came to 11 bases. Germline assignment: CDR1 MNHEY and CDR2 SVGAGI. The CDR3 contains 12 residues.

V is TRBV7-6 and J is TRBJ1-4; D unclear. The CDR3 is 12 residues long. Germline-derived CDR1 and CDR2 are SGHVS and FNYEAQ. With 4 bases removed from V and 5 bases from J, the gap between germline ends came to 5 bases. The CDR3 region is CASSYMNEKLFF. DNA for the CDR3: TGTGCCAGCAGCTACATGAATGAAAAACTGTTTTTT.

The chain couples TRBV28 to TRBJ2-7; tentative D call: TRBD1 (5 bases). Trimming cost V 6 bases and J 0 bases, with 12 bases left between them. The CDR3 is made up of 14 amino acids. CDR1 is MDHEN, CDR2 SYDVKM, per germline. The CDR3 DNA sequence: TGTGCCAGCAGACAAGACAGTAACTCCTACGAGCAGTACTTC. Protein: CASRQDSNSYEQYF.

The CDR3 sequence: CASAGTERLYSNQPQHF. The CDR3 DNA reads TGTGCCAGCGCTGGGACAGAAAGACTATATAGCAATCAGCCCCAGCATTTT. The chain links TRBV28 to TRBJ1-5; 7 bases line up with TRBD1. Germline V gene data show CDR1 as MDHEN and CDR2 as SYDVKM. The trim removed 8 bases at V and 0 bases at J, leaving 13 bases unmatched. This CDR3 comprises 17 residues.

The table lists this clone with a count of one. The CDR3 loop is CASSGRTNLVDTQYF. CDR3 DNA: TGTGCCAGCAGCGGGAGGACTAATCTAGTGGATACGCAGTATTTT. The V gene is TRBV9, the J gene TRBJ2-3; weak D call: TRBD2 (6 bases). Looked up from germline, CDR1 is SGDLS and CDR2 is YYNGEE. Trimming took off 3 bases at V and 6 bases at J, with 17 bases between the two ends. This CDR3 has 15 residues.

The chain has TRBV5-4 and TRBJ2-5; no clear D. Between the trimmed V and J ends, which lost 3 bases and 6 bases, there was a span of 6 bases. The CDR3 has 11 residues. Germline V CDR1 and CDR2: SGHNT, YYREEE (reference sequence). This chain's CDR3 is CASSSSKTQYF. CDR3 in DNA: TGTGCCAGCAGCTCGTCTAAGACCCAGTACTTC.

V is TRBV5-8 and J is TRBJ2-3, with TRBD1 matching 10 bases. Germline V CDR1 and CDR2: SGHTS, YDEGEE. The CDR3 has 15 residues. V was clipped by 4 bases and J by 4 bases; unmatched bases: 6. This CDR3 reads CASSVLGTGADTQYF. Here the CDR3 DNA reads TGTGCCAGCAGCGTCCTGGGGACAGGGGCAGATACGCAGTATTTT. The whole variable domain, filled in from reference TRBV5-8 and TRBJ2-3, reads EAGVTQSPTHLIKTRGQQATLRCSPISGHTSVYWYQQALGLGLQFLLWYDEGEERNRGNFPPRFSGRQFPNYSSELNVNALELEDSALYLCASSVLGTGADTQYFGPGTRLTVL.

In this sample, this clone turned up once. This chain uses TRBV11-3 with TRBJ2-3; D gene uncertain. Germline lookup yields CDR1 SGHNT and CDR2 YENEEA. Trimming removed 1 base at V and 4 bases at J, with 3 bases between. This CDR3 is 12 amino acids long. CDR3 region: CASSLAADTQYF. The CDR3 DNA sequence: TGTGCCAGCAGCTTAGCTGCAGATACGCAGTATTTT.